The clone carrying this TCR beta chain was detected only a few times. Its antigen is undetermined. The data derive from a study of T cells in Graves' hyperthyroidism and ophthalmopathy. Findings of the study overall: Ophthalmopathy was model-predicted a median around seven months pre-onset.

Unmatched junction bases numbered 13, after V lost 7 bases and J lost 5 bases. CDR1 and CDR2 from the germline V gene are SQVTM and ANQGSEA. The CDR3 sequence is 15 residues long. RNA transcripts gave rise to amplified TCR beta CDR3 regions. Using the HTBI primer set, a first-round RT-PCR was run on the TCR CDR3. One entry per CDR3 protein results from TCRdb running MiXCR on the multiplex PCR reads. The sample consists of 96,000 or so distinct CDR3 sequences, roughly 49% of them appearing once. For Graves' hyperthyroidism to be stable, ophthalmopathy could not progress within 18 months. The sequence was obtained from a woman between 40 and 55 years old with Graves' hyperthyroidism. What was sequenced was blood. V and J are TRBV29-1 and TRBJ2-5, with 10 bases that match TRBD2. CDR3 in amino acids: CSASQPLAGAETQYF. CDR3 sequence (DNA): TGCAGCGCCAGCCAGCCCCTAGCGGGAGCTGAGACCCAGTACTTC.